This passage covers 20 T cell receptor beta chains from one sample sequenced in a study of shared clonotypes between healthy human individuals. Sequenced by immunoSEQ multiplex PCR; TCRdb stores in-frame clones only, minus some. The sample holds approximately 940,000 clones, over 75% seen once. Sequenced material: memory CD4+ T cells sorted from blood. Subset noted: CD45RA-negative fraction. The origin of the receptors is a man aged 18-30 years in good health.

The chain carries TRBV11-1 and TRBJ2-7; the D gene is possibly TRBD2 (5 bases). V was pared by 0 bases and J by 2 bases, with 11 bases between. The CDR3 covers 15 residues. In germline, CDR1 is SGHAT, CDR2 FQDESV (reference sequence). The DNA of the CDR3 is TGTGCCAGCAGCTTAGCGACTATGACGACCTACGAGCAGTACTTC. This translates into CASSLATMTTYEQYF.

This chain connects TRBV6-1 to TRBJ1-2; unclear D gene. Trimming left V 6 bases short and J 2 bases short, with 13 bases between. Germline lookup yields CDR1 MNHNS and CDR2 SASEGT. CDR3 length equals 14 residues. CDR3 loop: CASRFLGRNYGYTF. In DNA, the CDR3 is TGTGCCAGCAGATTTTTAGGACGAAACTATGGCTACACCTTC.

This clone was detected a few times. The chain joins TRBV11-2 to TRBJ2-7; 7 bases map to TRBD1. The germline V gene has CDR1 SGHAT and CDR2 FQNNGV. The V segment lost 1 base and the J segment 6 bases; nucleotides outside the gene matches: 0. The CDR3 has 12 amino acids. The CDR3 DNA reads TGTGCCAGCAGCTTAGCAGGGGGCGAGCAGTACTTC. The encoded protein is CASSLAGGEQYF.

V and J are TRBV21-1 and TRBJ2-1; the D call in the table, TRBD1, was not verified against the DNA. TRBV21-1 is a pseudogene. The CDR3 has 16 residues. CDR3 loop: CASLKGRDTDYCEQFF. The CDR3 nucleotides are TGTGCCAGCCTCAAAGGCCGGGACACGGATTACTGTGAGCAGTTCTTC.

The chain links TRBV6-6 to TRBJ2-5; D is perhaps TRBD1 or TRBD2 (5 bases each). Trimming took off 5 bases at V and 1 base at J, with 11 bases between the two ends. Germline assignment: CDR1 MNHNY and CDR2 SVGAGI (reference sequence). The CDR3 spans 14 residues. CDR3 amino acids: CASSQPGGQETQYF. CDR3 nucleotide sequence: TGTGCCAGCAGTCAACCTGGGGGCCAAGAGACCCAGTACTTC.

The gene calls are TRBV10-3 and TRBJ1-5; possibly TRBD1 for D (5 bases). CDR3 length: 16 amino acids. The germline gives CDR1 ENHRY, CDR2 SYGVKD. V was pared by 0 bases and J by 6 bases, with 15 bases between. The CDR3 spells CAISESTRGNGQPQHF. CDR3 in DNA: TGTGCCATCAGTGAGTCAACGCGGGGGAACGGTCAGCCCCAGCATTTT.

In DNA, the CDR3 is TGTGCCAGCAGCCAACTAGCGGGGGGCACAGATACGCAGTATTTT. Its protein product is CASSQLAGGTDTQYF. The chain is built from TRBV11-2 and TRBJ2-3; 11 bases align to TRBD2. V was pared by 5 bases and J by 1 base, with 2 bases of the junction left unmatched. The germline V gene encodes CDR1 SGHAT and CDR2 FQNNGV. The CDR3 totals 15 residues.

The rearrangement joins TRBV6-6 to TRBJ1-2; 7 positions match TRBD1. The CDR3 consists of 15 residues. From germline, CDR1 is MNHNY and CDR2 SVGAGI (reference sequence). Trimming took 6 bases from V and 5 from J; bases not matched to a gene: 12. This chain's CDR3 is CASRNQQGLKYGYTF. In DNA form, the CDR3 reads TGTGCCAGCAGGAACCAACAGGGGCTTAAGTATGGCTACACCTTC.

This chain links TRBV18 with TRBJ2-1; 12 nucleotides align to TRBD2. The V and J ends lost 3 bases and 7 bases, in that order; junction bases with no gene match: 7. This CDR3 is 16 amino acids long. Looked up from germline, CDR1 is KGHSH and CDR2 is LQKENI. In DNA, the CDR3 is TGTGCCAGCTCACCGCCCGGACTAGCGGGATTTAATGAGCAGTTCTTC. Encoded protein: CASSPPGLAGFNEQFF.

This chain joins TRBV10-1 and TRBJ2-7; a weak D match, TRBD2 (6 bases). Looked up from germline, CDR1 is WNHNN and CDR2 is SYGVQD (reference sequence). V was cut by 6 bases and J by 6 bases, with 21 bases left in between. The CDR3 runs 15 residues. The CDR3 reads CASREGTGSLREQYF. For the CDR3, the DNA is TGCGCCAGCAGAGAGGGGACTGGTTCTCTCCGCGAGCAGTACTTC.

V usage is TRBV5-1 and J usage is TRBJ1-1; D not resolved. Germline lookup yields CDR1 SGHRS and CDR2 YFSETQ. Trimming removed 0 bases at V and 0 bases at J, with 9 bases between. This CDR3 spans 15 amino acids. Written as DNA, the CDR3 is TGCGCCAGCAGCTTGGCGGTCGATATGAACACTGAAGCTTTCTTT. It specifies CASSLAVDMNTEAFF.

The V and J genes are TRBV9 and TRBJ2-1; TRBD2 matches 8 bases. CDR1 and CDR2 from the germline V gene are SGDLS and YYNGEE. The junction had 6 bases not matched to a gene; V was cut back by 3 bases and J by 4 bases. This CDR3 contains 15 residues. The CDR3 sequence: CASSERLASYNEQFF. The CDR3 DNA reads TGTGCCAGCAGCGAACGACTAGCGTCTTACAATGAGCAGTTCTTC.

This rearrangement joins TRBV28 to TRBJ2-7; D gene uncertain. The V end was cut by 6 bases, the J end by 0 bases, with 6 bases between. Germline V gene sequence: CDR1 MDHEN, CDR2 SYDVKM. The CDR3 length is 12 residues. Here the CDR3 reads CASRALSYEQYF. The DNA for the CDR3 is TGTGCCAGCAGGGCCCTCTCCTACGAGCAGTACTTC.

The chain has TRBV7-8 and TRBJ2-2, with a tentative D call TRBD2 (7 bases). From germline, CDR1 is SGHVS and CDR2 FQNEAQ. The CDR3 sequence is 15 residues long. V gave up 1 base and J gave up 7 bases, with 13 bases separating them. CDR3 sequence: CASSLDRGAVGELFF. CDR3 DNA: TGTGCCAGCAGCTTAGACCGGGGGGCGGTCGGGGAGCTGTTTTTT.

With respect to this clone: Other DNA sequences in this sample translate to the same CDR3. V gene TRBV2 combines with J gene TRBJ2-1, with D perhaps matching TRBD2 (5 bases). This CDR3 is 11 amino acids long. Per germline, CDR1 SNHLY and CDR2 FYNNEI. The germline V and J ends were trimmed by 9 bases and 3 bases, with 6 bases remaining between them. CDR3 sequence (DNA): TGTGCCAGTACTAGCTACAATGAGCAGTTCTTC. Amino acids: CASTSYNEQFF.

V usage is TRBV15 and J usage is TRBJ1-5; 9 positions match TRBD1. In germline, CDR1 is LNHNV, CDR2 YYDKDF (reference sequence). CDR3 length: 20 amino acids. With V trimmed by 1 base and J by 2 bases, 15 bases remained unmatched. The CDR3 sequence: CATSRGLPGQGRFGNQPQHF. The CDR3 nucleotides read TGTGCCACCAGCAGAGGCCTTCCTGGACAGGGGCGGTTTGGCAATCAGCCCCAGCATTTT.

The rearrangement links TRBV7-9 to TRBJ2-3; D is perhaps TRBD1 or TRBD2 (6 bases each). Germline CDR1 reads SEHNR; CDR2 reads FQNEAQ (reference sequence). The CDR3 runs 15 residues. Trimming removed 6 bases at V and 0 bases at J, with 13 bases between. The CDR3: CASRPRGPSTDTQYF. The CDR3 DNA reads TGTGCCAGCAGGCCCCGGGGGCCCAGCACAGATACGCAGTATTTT.

The rearrangement uses TRBV9 and TRBJ1-6, with D possibly being TRBD1 (6 bases). The V end lost 3 bases, the J end lost 11 bases, and 15 bases lay between the germline ends. Germline V CDR1 and CDR2: SGDLS, YYNGEE. The CDR3 has 14 amino acids. This chain's CDR3 is CASSAGTYDAPLHF. Written as DNA, the CDR3 is TGTGCCAGCAGCGCCGGGACATATGATGCACCCCTCCACTTT.

The chain links TRBV28 to TRBJ1-4; D might be TRBD1 (5 bases). Looked up from germline, CDR1 is MDHEN and CDR2 is SYDVKM. V lost 4 bases to trimming and J lost 5 bases, with 11 bases between them. The CDR3 sequence is 14 residues long. This CDR3 is CASSSGTLNEKLFF. The CDR3 DNA follows: TGTGCCAGCAGTTCCGGGACGTTAAATGAAAAACTGTTTTTT. The complete variable domain, with remaining parts taken from reference TRBV28 and TRBJ1-4, reads DVKVTQSSRYLVKRTGEKVFLECVQDMDHENMFWYRQDPGLGLRLIYFSYDVKMKEKGDIPEGYSVSREKKERFSLILESASTNQTSMYLCASSSGTLNEKLFFGSGTQLSVL.

V is TRBV19 and J is TRBJ1-4; D unresolved. The germline CDR1 and CDR2 sequences are LNHDA and SQIVND (reference sequence). Trimming removed 3 bases from V and 8 bases from J, with 13 bases in between. The CDR3 runs 14 residues. DNA for the CDR3: TGTGCCAGTAGTATGGAGGGCCCGAGGGAAAAACTGTTTTTT. Translation gives CASSMEGPREKLFF.